This T cell receptor beta chain appears in the sequencing data of a study of blood T cell repertoires in COVID-19. Overall study context: Samples came from the United States, Italy and Spain, spanning acute and convalescent COVID-19. Sources were T cells, B-cell-depleted T cells, or PBMCs; the material itself was cDNA or gDNA.

In the source study's methods: Researchers report that nucleated cell counts were estimated from reference gene primer amplification. Sequencing used immunoSEQ multiplex PCR; TCRdb keeps in-frame clones, though not all of them. V, J and clone size derive from that table, while D and trimming were established from the DNA sequence. This table holds roughly 270,000 clones, over 75% found once. Germline CDR1 is KGHSH and CDR2 is LQKENI. This CDR3 is 13 amino acids long. Trimming at V came to 6 bases and at J to 7 bases, leaving 5 bases not matched to a gene. The chain joins TRBV18 to TRBJ2-1; 8 bases fit TRBD2. The TCR sequence derives from a man in his fifties or sixties with active or convalescent COVID-19. Sequenced input: peripheral blood. The CDR3 loop reads CASSAPGGNEQFF. The CDR3 DNA follows: TGTGCCAGCTCCGCCCCGGGGGGGAATGAGCAGTTCTTC.